The rows below give T cell receptor beta chains drawn from one sample of a study of blood T cell repertoires in COVID-19. Generated by immunoSEQ multiplex PCR, the TCRdb table keeps only in-frame clones and is missing some. There are tens of thousands of clones in the sample; approximately 85% occur only once, and less than 35% lies in the top ten. The sequenced sample consisted of peripheral blood. Receptors originate from a woman at least 80 years old with COVID-19, enrolled during active disease. Each CDR3 is given with its conserved first and last residue. D genes are given only for firm matches. Clone sizes are given selectively: once, few, many, or a class where the clone is expanded.

D	size	length	V	J	CDR3	DNA
TRBD1	few	15	TRBV6-1	TRBJ2-7	CASSERGDRGHEQYF	TGTGCCAGCAGTGAAAGAGGAGACAGGGGGCACGAGCAGTACTTC
-	once	13	TRBV6-2/TRBV6-3	TRBJ2-3	CASSYPPAGTQYF	TGTGCCAGCAGTTACCCCCCTGCGGGTACGCAGTATTTT
-	-	15	TRBV25-1	TRBJ1-2	CASSEWTASPYGYTF	TGTGCCAGCAGTGAATGGACAGCGTCCCCCTATGGCTACACCTTC
TRBD1	-	14	TRBV5-1	TRBJ1-4	CASSEQGANEKLFF	TGCGCCAGCAGCGAACAGGGGGCTAATGAAAAACTGTTTTTT
-	-	15	TRBV7-9	TRBJ2-5	CASSPQISFQETQYF	TGTGCCAGCAGCCCCCAGATTAGCTTCCAAGAGACCCAGTACTTC
TRBD1	-	15	TRBV28	TRBJ1-5	CASSPGQESNQPQHF	TGTGCCAGCAGTCCCGGACAGGAGTCCAATCAGCCCCAGCATTTT
-	-	15	TRBV18	TRBJ1-2	CASSPPAGANYGYTF	TGTGCCAGCTCACCACCGGCGGGAGCTAACTATGGCTACACCTTC
TRBD2	-	15	TRBV18	TRBJ2-1	CASSQLAGGNNEQFF	TGTGCCAGCTCCCAACTAGCGGGGGGTAACAATGAGCAGTTCTTC
-	few	15	TRBV4-2	TRBJ1-2	CASSQDSAPNYGYTF	TGTGCCAGCAGCCAAGACAGCGCCCCTAACTATGGCTACACCTTC
-	-	16	TRBV19	TRBJ1-5	CASSIEGRVGNQPQHF	TGTGCCAGTAGTATCGAAGGCAGGGTCGGCAATCAGCCCCAGCATTTT
TRBD1	-	15	TRBV7-2	TRBJ2-3	CASSFGQGRTDTQYF	TGTGCCAGCAGCTTCGGACAGGGGCGTACAGATACGCAGTATTTT
-	-	18	TRBV29-1	TRBJ2-1	CSVEAGQGWRGVYNEQFF	TGCAGCGTTGAAGCGGGACAGGGCTGGCGGGGGGTCTACAATGAGCAGTTCTTC
TRBD2	-	15	TRBV19	TRBJ2-1	CASSIGTSGVNEQFF	TGTGCCAGTAGTATAGGGACTAGCGGGGTCAATGAGCAGTTCTTC
-	-	17	TRBV29-1	TRBJ2-6	CSVEAGTFGSGANVLTF	TGCAGCGTTGAAGCCGGGACTTTTGGCTCTGGGGCCAACGTCCTGACTTTC
-	-	14	TRBV7-9	TRBJ2-5	CASSLRGLQETQYF	TGTGCCAGCAGCTTAAGAGGCTTACAAGAGACCCAGTACTTC
TRBD1	-	14	TRBV18	TRBJ2-7	CASSPQGASYEQYF	TGTGCCAGCTCCCCACAGGGGGCGTCCTACGAGCAGTACTTC
-	-	15	TRBV7-2	TRBJ2-3	CASSLGGGGTDTQYF	TGTGCCAGCAGCTTAGGGGGGGGCGGTACAGATACGCAGTATTTT
TRBD2	-	17	TRBV6-2/TRBV6-3	TRBJ2-5	CASSGGTSGRVIETQYF	TGTGCCAGCAGTGGCGGGACTAGCGGGAGGGTTATAGAGACCCAGTACTTC
TRBD2	-	17	TRBV4-3	TRBJ2-1	CASSQGLAGGPGNEQFF	TGCGCCAGCAGCCAAGGGTTAGCGGGGGGGCCGGGGAATGAGCAGTTCTTC
-	-	14	TRBV28	TRBJ1-2	CASSPTSLGGGYTF	TGTGCCAGCAGCCCCACCTCCCTTGGCGGCGGCTACACCTTC
-	-	14	TRBV19	TRBJ1-1	CASSYRGGNTEAFF	TGTGCCAGTAGTTATAGGGGGGGCAACACTGAAGCTTTCTTT
-	few	14	TRBV4-2	TRBJ1-5	CASSPFVANQPQHF	TGTGCCAGCAGCCCCTTCGTGGCCAATCAGCCCCAGCATTTT
TRBD2	-	15	TRBV4-3	TRBJ2-3	CASSRLASGGDTQYF	TGCGCCAGCAGCCGACTAGCCTCAGGCGGGGATACGCAGTATTTT
TRBD2	-	17	TRBV4-3	TRBJ2-7	CASSQDAASGVSYEQYF	TGCGCCAGCAGCCAAGATGCAGCGAGCGGGGTATCCTACGAGCAGTACTTC
-	-	16	TRBV19	TRBJ2-1	CASSIRSGNSYNEQFF	TGTGCCAGTAGTATTAGGAGCGGCAACTCCTACAATGAGCAGTTCTTC
-	-	17	TRBV28	TRBJ2-3	CASTPPVDALSTDTQYF	TGTGCCAGCACCCCCCCGGTTGATGCGCTTAGCACAGATACGCAGTATTTT
TRBD1	-	15	TRBV13	TRBJ2-7	CASTYRTGVSYEQYF	TGTGCCAGCACCTATAGAACAGGGGTGTCCTACGAGCAGTACTTC
-	once	14	TRBV27	TRBJ2-7	CASCWGTGGYEQYF	TGTGCCAGCTGCTGGGGGACTGGGGGCTACGAGCAGTACTTC
-	-	14	TRBV2	TRBJ1-5	CASSDRGINQPQHF	TGTGCCAGCAGTGATAGGGGAATTAATCAGCCCCAGCATTTT
-	-	16	TRBV24-1	TRBJ1-2	CATSDFLGGGYYGYTF	TGTGCCACCAGTGATTTCCTCGGGGGGGGATACTATGGCTACACCTTC
TRBD2	-	16	TRBV7-9	TRBJ2-3	CASSPLAGYNTDTQYF	TGTGCCAGCAGCCCCCTAGCGGGGTACAACACAGATACGCAGTATTTT
-	-	15	TRBV9	TRBJ1-2	CASSATFVWGAGYTF	TGTGCCAGCAGCGCCACGTTCGTATGGGGCGCTGGCTACACCTTC
TRBD1	-	14	TRBV13	TRBJ1-1	CASSLYPGGTEAFF	TGTGCCAGCAGCTTATACCCAGGGGGCACTGAAGCTTTCTTT
-	-	11	TRBV29-1	TRBJ2-3	CSVSNTDTQYF	TGCAGCGTTTCAAACACAGATACGCAGTATTTT
-	-	13	TRBV11-2	TRBJ1-1	CASSLGQNTEAFF	TGTGCCAGCAGCTTAGGACAGAACACTGAAGCTTTCTTT
-	few	17	TRBV5-1	TRBJ1-4	CASSLDVSQGTNEKLFF	TGCGCCAGCAGCTTGGACGTTAGCCAGGGAACTAATGAAAAACTGTTTTTT
-	-	12	TRBV12-3/TRBV12-4	TRBJ2-3	CASTLKSDTQYF	TGTGCCAGCACCCTAAAGTCAGATACGCAGTATTTT
-	-	15	TRBV27	TRBJ1-2	CASSLLPRGGYGYTF	TGTGCCAGCAGTTTACTACCAAGGGGTGGCTATGGCTACACCTTC
-	-	19	TRBV4-1	TRBJ2-3	CASSHPSRNRVEFSDTQYF	TGCGCCAGCAGCCACCCCTCCCGGAACAGGGTTGAGTTTTCAGATACGCAGTATTTT
-	-	14	TRBV19	TRBJ2-5	CASSIGLPTGGQYF	TGTGCCAGTAGTATAGGGTTACCCACCGGGGGCCAGTACTTC
TRBD1	-	15	TRBV3-1/TRBV3-2	TRBJ2-7	CASSPMDRGAYEQYF	TGTGCCAGCAGCCCTATGGACAGGGGAGCGTACGAGCAGTACTTC